The clone carrying this TCR beta chain was counted ten times or more. Its matching antigen is unknown. The source of the sample is a study of T cells after posttransplantation cyclophosphamide. Study findings and constraints: Donor-recipient repertoire similarity was low at 1-2 months, rising over year one. Recipient CMV seropositivity and CMV reactivation strongly tracked TRB clonality. Blood and skin or GI T cell repertoires showed limited TRB overlap.

The data were produced by immunoSEQ multiplex PCR, yet TCRdb's version contains in-frame clones alone and is incomplete. The specimen gives 24,000 or so clones without singletons; the ten biggest hold less than 2%. A marrow graft followed busulfan-fludarabine conditioning, with cyclophosphamide on days +3 and +4. Trimming left V 1 base short and J 0 bases short, with 4 bases between. Germline lookup yields CDR1 MGHRA and CDR2 YSYEKL. This CDR3 is 14 amino acids long. V usage is TRBV4-1 and J usage is TRBJ1-3; D gene ambiguous. The starting material was PBMCs, obtained after allogeneic stem cell transplant with posttransplant cyclophosphamide. This TCR came from a male patient younger than 35 who received an allogeneic stem cell transplant from a related donor, was CMV-positive, and had no GVHD. Some T cells could come from the graft donor. The CDR3 sequence: CASSQVSSGNTIYF. The CDR3 DNA reads as TGCGCCAGCAGCCAAGTGAGCTCTGGAAACACCATATATTTT.